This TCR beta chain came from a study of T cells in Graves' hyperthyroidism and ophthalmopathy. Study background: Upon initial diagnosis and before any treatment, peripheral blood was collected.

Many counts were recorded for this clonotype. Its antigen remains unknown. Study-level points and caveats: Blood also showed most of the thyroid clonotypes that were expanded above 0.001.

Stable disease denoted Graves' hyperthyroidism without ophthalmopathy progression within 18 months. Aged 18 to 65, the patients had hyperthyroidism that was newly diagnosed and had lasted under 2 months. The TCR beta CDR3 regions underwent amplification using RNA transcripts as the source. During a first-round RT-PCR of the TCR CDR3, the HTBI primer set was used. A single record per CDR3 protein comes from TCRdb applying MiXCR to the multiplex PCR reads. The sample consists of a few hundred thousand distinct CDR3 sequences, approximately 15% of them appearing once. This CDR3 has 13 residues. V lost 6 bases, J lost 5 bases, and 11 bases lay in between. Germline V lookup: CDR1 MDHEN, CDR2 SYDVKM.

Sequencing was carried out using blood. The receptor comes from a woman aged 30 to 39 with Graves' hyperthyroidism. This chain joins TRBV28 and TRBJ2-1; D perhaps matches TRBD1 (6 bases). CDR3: CASSQGRDNEQFF. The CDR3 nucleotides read TGTGCCAGCAGCCAGGGGCGCGACAATGAGCAGTTCTTC.